This T cell receptor (beta chain) was found in a study of T cells after posttransplantation cyclophosphamide. Busulfan-fludarabine conditioning, marrow transplant, and cyclophosphamide on days +3 and +4 were administered. At least ten counts were recorded for this clone. No antigen is known for it. TCRdb's table, derived via immunoSEQ multiplex PCR, lists solely in-frame clones and lacks some. The specimen has more than 10,000 clones, none found just once. CDR1 and CDR2 from the germline V gene are WNHNN and SYGVQD (reference sequence). Trimming removed 0 bases from V and 0 bases from J, with 18 bases in between. The CDR3 extends over 20 amino acids. Overall study results and limits: Donor CD8+ memory clones often dominated recipient blood repertoires at later times. Blood and skin or GI T cell repertoires showed limited TRB overlap. Recipient CMV seropositivity and CMV reactivation strongly tracked TRB clonality.

Sample: PBMCs, taken after allogeneic stem cell transplant with posttransplant cyclophosphamide. V and J are TRBV10-1 and TRBJ2-6; D is possibly TRBD2 (5 bases). This clonotype originated in a female patient aged 40 to 50 who received an allogeneic stem cell transplant from an unrelated donor, was CMV-positive, and had acute GVHD only. Some T cells could come from the graft donor. CDR3 DNA sequence: TGCGCCAGCAGTGAGTCGAGAGGGCCGGCCCGACTCTCTGGGGCCAACGTCCTGACTTTC. As protein: CASSESRGPARLSGANVLTF.